This T cell receptor beta chain is drawn from a study of spatial heterogeneity in lung cancer. Overall study context: Raw reads contained each unique TCR and UMI combination more than ten times on average.

By its share, this clonotype is medium-sized (0.01 to 0.1%). Its antigen is still unknown. Unique molecular identifiers tagged every individual TCR cDNA molecule. TCRdb analysed the 5' RACE reads with MiXCR anew, one entry per CDR3 protein. This sample yields some 2,500 distinct CDR3 sequences, of which over 8% are seen a single time; 25% belongs to the top ten. The V end was cut by 6 bases, the J end by 7 bases, with 15 bases between. The CDR3 length is 13 residues. Time point reported: sample taken at primary tumor resection. Tumor, nontumor lung or frozen PBMC supplied whole RNA, sequenced without sorting. Study-level findings and limits: Tumor mutation count correlated with how many alpha and beta TCRs expanded intratumorally.

This sequence was found in a male donor with early-stage non-small cell lung cancer. This chain connects TRBV12-3 or TRBV12-4 to TRBJ1-1, with D perhaps TRBD1 (5 bases). The material was lung tumor tissue, obtained at surgery. The chain's CDR3 is CASSSTGLLEAFF. For the CDR3, the DNA is TGTGCCAGCAGCTCAACGGGGCTTCTTGAAGCTTTCTTT.